The clone carrying this T cell receptor (beta chain) was detected ten times or more. What it binds is not known. Time point meaning: sample taken at primary tumor resection. Unsorted whole RNA samples from tumor, nontumor lung or frozen PBMC were sequenced. TCRdb called the 5' RACE reads again in MiXCR, with one record for every CDR3 protein. Of 16,000 or so distinct CDR3 sequences in the sample, about 6.8% were seen once. The data were obtained in a study of spatial heterogeneity in lung cancer. Study findings and constraints: Approximate estimated coverage of tumor T cells amounted to about 7% for alpha and 13% for beta chains. Counts of expanded alpha and beta TCRs within tumors tracked the tumor nonsynonymous mutation count.

This CDR3 has 15 residues. Between the trimmed V and J ends, which lost 1 base and 6 bases, there was a span of 16 bases. Germline values: CDR1 DFQATT, CDR2 SNEGSKA (reference sequence). The receptor was derived from a female donor with early-stage non-small cell lung cancer. The sample here was lung tumor tissue, taken at surgery. The chain couples TRBV20-1 to TRBJ1-5; a weak D match, TRBD1 (6 bases). CDR3 protein: CSARAPGAGIQPQHF. CDR3 nucleotides: TGCAGTGCTAGAGCGCCAGGGGCGGGTATTCAGCCCCAGCATTTT.